This T cell receptor (beta chain) was profiled in a study of T-cell memory formation after mild COVID-19. Overall study context: TCR clusters mostly belonged to single donors. Study-wide points: The CD4+ clones that contracted clustered mainly within CM and EM, and the CD8+ clones concentrated in EMRA. Memory from before infection featured some responding clones, which suggests cross-reactive memory joined.

A note on this clonotype: Its antigen is not known.

5'RACE primed from the constant segment yielded TCR alpha and TCR beta cDNA libraries bearing sample barcodes and UMIs. TCRdb fed the 5' RACE reads into MiXCR, producing one record per CDR3 protein. The sample shows about 400,000 distinct CDR3 sequences, 23% of them seen only once. The CDR3 is 14 residues long. Losses at the gene ends were 3 bases for V and 6 bases for J; bases not matched to a gene: 3. Germline values: CDR1 LGHNA, CDR2 YNFKEQ. The chain couples TRBV4-2 to TRBJ1-1; 11 positions agree with TRBD1. This receptor was identified in an adult woman who had mild COVID-19 (a few samples of this study predate the infection). Cell type and time point are not known. Material for sequencing was PBMCs or a T cell subset sorted from them (not recorded which). The CDR3 here is CASSQGDRGAEAFF. CDR3 nucleotides: TGTGCCAGCAGCCAGGGGGACAGGGGGGCTGAAGCTTTCTTT.